The 21 T cell receptor beta chains given below trace back to one sample, sequenced in a study of Graves' ophthalmopathy and Graves' hyperthyroidism. RNA transcripts provided the template for amplifying TCR beta CDR3 regions. Second-round multiplex PCR came after first-round RT-PCR with HTBI primers. TCRdb recomputed calls from the multiplex PCR reads with MiXCR, one row per CDR3 protein. The table lists about 500,000 distinct CDR3 sequences, around an eighth of them singletons. Specimen: blood. The receptor set was obtained from a woman under 40 with Graves' ophthalmopathy.

Ten or more counts support this clonotype. The rearrangement uses TRBV12-3 or TRBV12-4 and TRBJ1-5, with D hard to call. Trimming cost V 8 bases and J 4 bases, with 9 bases left between them. The CDR3 spans 12 residues. CDR3 sequence: CASRRENQPQHF. The CDR3 DNA follows: TGTGCCAGCCGACGGGAGAATCAGCCCCAGCATTTT.

The sample holds many counts of this clonotype. The V call is TRBV11-2, the J call TRBJ2-7, with 9 bases lining up with TRBD1. The ends lost 5 bases at V and 3 bases at J; junction bases unmatched: 14. Germline V gene sequence: CDR1 SGHAT, CDR2 FQNNGV. The CDR3 runs to 17 residues. The CDR3 nucleotides read TGTGCCAGCAGCCACGGGCCCCCGGGACAGGGTAGCTACGAGCAGTACTTC. This translates into CASSHGPPGQGSYEQYF.

The table lists this clonotype with many counts. J is TRBJ2-7 and V is TRBV10-3; possibly TRBD1 or TRBD2 for D (5 bases each). Per germline, CDR1 ENHRY and CDR2 SYGVKD. Trimming removed 1 base from V and 3 bases from J, with 13 bases in between. This CDR3 has 15 residues. The CDR3 region has the DNA TGTGCCATCAGTGAGTTCCCCGGGACGGACTACGAGCAGTACTTC. Protein: CAISEFPGTDYEQYF.

This clonotype has ten or more counts. This chain connects TRBV6-7 to TRBJ1-6; possibly TRBD1 for D (6 bases). TRBV6-7 belongs to the ORF category, with a function that is uncertain. This CDR3 comprises 15 residues. V was pared by 7 bases and J by 6 bases, with 16 bases between. Here the CDR3 reads CASIHRDTGNSPLHF. The CDR3 coding sequence is TGTGCCAGCATCCACCGGGACACGGGTAATTCACCCCTCCACTTT.

The chain is built from TRBV2 and TRBJ1-2; D is unclear. V shed 3 bases and J shed 7 bases, with 3 bases lying between them. The CDR3 is 10 residues long. Germline V gives CDR1 SNHLY, CDR2 FYNNEI. The CDR3 DNA sequence: TGTGCCAGCAGTGACGGTGGCTACACCTTC. This translates into CASSDGGYTF.

This clonotype was observed many times. V gene TRBV27 combines with J gene TRBJ1-1; D might be TRBD1 (5 bases). The CDR3 spans 11 residues. V lost 5 bases, J lost 12 bases, and 13 bases lay in between. In germline, CDR1 is MNHEY, CDR2 SMNVEV (reference sequence). The CDR3 DNA reads TGTGCCAGCAGTAAGGGGTTCGAATCTTTCTTT. Encoded protein: CASSKGFESFF.

This clonotype was picked up many times. This chain joins TRBV6-1 and TRBJ1-1; 7 nucleotides line up with TRBD1. V dropped 4 bases and J dropped 7; count of bases not matched to a gene: 6. CDR1 and CDR2 from the germline V gene are MNHNS and SASEGT. This CDR3 has 13 residues. Here the CDR3 DNA reads TGTGCCAGCAGTGTCACAGCAGGGGGTGAAGCTTTCTTT. Translated: CASSVTAGGEAFF.

This clonotype was observed at least ten times. The chain joins TRBV11-2 to TRBJ2-5; weak D call: TRBD2 (5 bases). Germline values: CDR1 SGHAT, CDR2 FQNNGV. The CDR3 sequence is 15 residues long. V lost 5 bases and J lost 3, with 16 bases in between. The CDR3 coding sequence is TGTGCCAGCAGCGGAGTGGCCCCCGGGGAAGAGACCCAGTACTTC. This encodes CASSGVAPGEETQYF.

This clonotype has just a few counts. The chain carries TRBV24-1 and TRBJ1-5, with D possibly being TRBD1 (6 bases). The CDR3 is 20 amino acids. Germline CDR1 KGHDR, CDR2 SFDVKD. With 1 base removed from V and 4 bases from J, the gap between germline ends came to 25 bases. The CDR3 protein is CATSDFLRPRPRGRNQPQHF. The CDR3 DNA is TGTGCCACCAGTGATTTCCTCCGTCCAAGACCCAGGGGACGAAATCAGCCCCAGCATTTT.

This clonotype was counted at least ten times. The chain joins TRBV6-5 to TRBJ1-1, with a weak D call TRBD1 (5 bases). Between the trimmed V and J ends, which lost 5 bases and 1 base, there was a span of 14 bases. Germline V CDR1 and CDR2: MNHEY, SVGAGI. The CDR3 covers 15 residues. The CDR3 sequence: CASSPRTMWNTEAFF. The DNA of the CDR3 is TGTGCCAGCAGTCCCCGGACAATGTGGAACACTGAAGCTTTCTTT.

Concerning this clonotype itself: One end of the junction is discordant with germline, which a read error may explain. The chain links TRBV10-3 to TRBJ1-1; D is uncertain. Per germline, CDR1 ENHRY and CDR2 SYGVKD. This CDR3 is 15 amino acids long. CDR3 sequence: CAISEIIGMNTEAFF. In nucleotides, the CDR3 is TGTGCCATCAGTGAAATCATAGGGATGAACACTGAAGCCTTCTTT.

This chain links TRBV28 with TRBJ2-5; 7 bases are a match to TRBD1. The J segment lost 3 bases and the V segment lost 1 base, leaving 2 bases of the junction unmatched. CDR1 and CDR2 from the germline V gene are MDHEN and SYDVKM. This CDR3 has 14 amino acids. The CDR3 loop is CASSLLGTEETQYF. The CDR3 coding sequence is TGTGCCAGCAGTTTATTAGGGACAGAAGAGACCCAGTACTTC.

This clonotype was detected many times. The CDR3 nucleotides read TGTGCCAGCAGCTGGGGCGGGGGGGCCGCTTACGAGCAGTACTTC. Its translation is CASSWGGGAAYEQYF. The rearrangement uses TRBV6-5 and TRBJ2-7, with 9 bases identical to TRBD2. Germline trimming cut 6 bases from V and 4 bases from J; bases unmatched to any gene: 10. There are 15 residues in the CDR3. Germline loops: CDR1 MNHEY, CDR2 SVGAGI.

This clonotype was recorded many times. The chain has TRBV6-1 and TRBJ1-6; possible D gene TRBD1, 6 bases. The V and J ends lost 3 bases and 8 bases respectively, with 14 bases between them. The length of the CDR3 is 15 residues. CDR1 is MNHNS, CDR2 SASEGT, per germline. The CDR3 bases are TGTGCCAGCAGTGAGGGAACAGGGAGTTATTCACCCCTCCACTTT. This gives the protein CASSEGTGSYSPLHF.

The table lists this clonotype with many counts. The chain recombines TRBV12-3 or TRBV12-4 with TRBJ2-7; D remains ambiguous. The CDR3 has 11 residues. Trimming removed 6 bases at V and 7 bases at J, with 10 bases between. The CDR3 DNA reads as TGTGCCAGCAGCTGGGCTGGGGAGCAGTACTTC. Translating it yields CASSWAGEQYF.

The J gene is TRBJ2-7, the V gene TRBV20-1; no definite D call. CDR1 and CDR2 (germline): DFQATT, SNEGSKA (reference sequence). The CDR3 has 14 residues. V was clipped by 1 base and J by 0 bases, with 10 bases between them. The CDR3 DNA sequence: TGCAGTGCTAGAGCGTTTCGGAGCTCCTACGAGCAGTACTTC. This gives the protein CSARAFRSSYEQYF.

Details on this clonotype: The junction shows a germline mismatch at one end, possibly a read error. The genes are TRBV4-1 and TRBJ2-5; 9 nucleotides align to TRBD1. The length of the CDR3 is 15 residues. Per the germline V gene, CDR1 is MGHRA and CDR2 is YSYEKL. CDR3 nucleotide sequence: TGCGCCAGCAGCCCGGGACAGGGAGGACAAGAGACCCGGTACTTC. Translating it yields CASSPGQGGQETRYF.

V is TRBV30 and J is TRBJ2-7; D uncertain. Trimming pared 4 bases from V and 0 bases from J, leaving 10 bases between. The CDR3 is 13 residues long. Germline V gene lookup returns CDR1 GTSNPN and CDR2 SVGIG (reference sequence). CDR3 in amino acids: CAWNGPHSYEQYF. In DNA, the CDR3 is TGTGCCTGGAACGGTCCCCACTCCTACGAGCAGTACTTC.

This clonotype has only a few counts. This sequence joins TRBV12-5 and TRBJ2-4; 10 positions match TRBD2. J lost 2 bases, V lost 2 bases, and 3 bases had no gene match. Looked up from germline, CDR1 is LGHNT and CDR2 is FRNRAP. CDR3 length: 16 residues. CDR3 residues: CASGLKLAGTKNIQYF. In DNA form, the CDR3 reads TGTGCTAGTGGTTTGAAACTAGCGGGGACCAAAAACATTCAGTACTTC.

This clonotype was observed many times. The chain is built from TRBV5-1 and TRBJ1-2, with a possible D match to TRBD1 (5 bases). The germline gives CDR1 SGHRS, CDR2 YFSETQ. The V end was cut by 0 bases, the J end by 2 bases, with 14 bases between. The CDR3 spans 16 residues. CDR3 bases: TGCGCCAGCAGCTTGGATGGGGGACGAGGAAACTATGGCTACACCTTC. The encoded protein is CASSLDGGRGNYGYTF.

The V and J genes are TRBV12-3 or TRBV12-4 and TRBJ1-2, with D possibly TRBD1 on 6 matching bases. V gave up 2 bases and J gave up 6 bases, with 13 bases separating them. The CDR3 is 14 amino acids. This CDR3 reads CASSLQGGGDGYTF. CDR3 in DNA: TGTGCCAGCAGTTTACAAGGGGGAGGGGATGGCTACACCTTC.